One and the same sample provided the 19 T cell receptor beta chains below, sequenced in a study of blood T cell repertoires in COVID-19. The table came from immunoSEQ multiplex PCR; TCRdb's copy has only in-frame clones and leaves some out. The repertoire holds about 200,000 clones, roughly 89% seen once, with over 2% in the top ten. Sequencing used PBMCs or T cells enriched from blood (not recorded which). These receptors were collected from a woman between 40 and 55 years old with acute COVID-19.

This chain links TRBV30 with TRBJ1-1; 7 positions match TRBD1. The J segment lost 2 bases and the V segment lost 1 base, leaving 13 bases of the junction unmatched. CDR3 length: 17 amino acids. Germline V gives CDR1 GTSNPN, CDR2 SVGIG (reference sequence). The CDR3 coding sequence is TGTGCCTGGAGTGGAACTTGGACAGGAGGGGATAACACTGAAGCTTTCTTT. Encoded protein: CAWSGTWTGGDNTEAFF.

This clone was counted once. The rearrangement joins TRBV12-3 or TRBV12-4 to TRBJ2-3; 7 nucleotides line up with TRBD2. V trimming: 5 bases; J trimming: 5 bases; junction bases outside the gene matches: 4. The CDR3 runs 13 residues. The DNA of the CDR3 is TGTGCCAGCAGTAGGGAGGGCGGAGATACGCAGTATTTT. It translates to CASSREGGDTQYF.

The chain carries TRBV6-2 or TRBV6-3 and TRBJ2-5; 10 nucleotides align to TRBD2. Per germline, CDR1 MNHEY and CDR2 SVGEGT. This CDR3 has 18 amino acids. V lost 5 bases and J lost 1; bases outside the gene matches: 13. The CDR3 coding sequence is TGTGCCAGCAGTCGCACCGGGGCAGCGGGAGGGTTCCAAGAGACCCAGTACTTC. This translates into CASSRTGAAGGFQETQYF.

This rearrangement joins TRBV9 to TRBJ1-1; TRBD1 is a possible D gene (6 bases). Trimming stripped 3 bases from V and 5 bases from J, with 20 bases between. The CDR3 runs 16 residues. CDR1 is SGDLS, CDR2 YYNGEE, per germline. The chain's CDR3 is CASSAGGRGGGTEAFF. The CDR3 nucleotides read TGTGCCAGCAGCGCCGGGGGACGGGGAGGGGGTACTGAAGCTTTCTTT.

The gene calls are TRBV5-1 and TRBJ1-3, with 9 bases identical to TRBD1. The CDR3 loop spans 15 amino acids. The ends lost 0 bases at V and 4 bases at J; junction bases unmatched: 2. Germline CDR1 reads SGHRS; CDR2 reads YFSETQ. The CDR3 bases are TGCGCCAGCAGCTTGGGGACAGGGGACGGAAACACCATATATTTT. Translation: CASSLGTGDGNTIYF.

This sequence joins TRBV7-9 and TRBJ2-1, with TRBD2 matching 7 bases. With 5 bases clipped from V and 5 bases from J, the junction kept 15 bases outside the gene matches. Germline CDR1 reads SEHNR; CDR2 reads FQNEAQ (reference sequence). The CDR3 spans 17 residues. CDR3 sequence: CASSDILRGERNNEQFF. DNA for the CDR3: TGTGCCAGCAGCGACATCCTACGGGGGGAGAGGAACAATGAGCAGTTCTTC.

CDR3 bases: TGTGCCAGCAGCCAGTCGGCTAGCGGGGGGGTATACAATGAGCAGTTCTTC. Protein sequence: CASSQSASGGVYNEQFF. The chain employs TRBV4-2 and TRBJ2-1, with 12 bases matching TRBD2. Germline V gives CDR1 LGHNA, CDR2 YNFKEQ. V lost 3 bases to trimming and J lost 4 bases; unmatched junction nucleotides: 7. This CDR3 has 17 amino acids.

This clone came up once. V is TRBV14 and J is TRBJ1-6, with D possibly being TRBD1 (6 bases). The germline V and J ends were trimmed by 1 base and 14 bases, with 12 bases remaining between them. In germline, CDR1 is SGHDN, CDR2 FVKESK. This CDR3 comprises 13 residues. The CDR3 reads CASSQGFKGALHF. For the CDR3, the DNA is TGTGCCAGCAGCCAAGGATTTAAGGGGGCCCTCCACTTT. Full variable domain (outside the CDR3, taken from reference TRBV14 and TRBJ1-6): EAGVTQFPSHSVIEKGQTVTLRCDPISGHDNLYWYRRVMGKEIKFLLHFVKESKQDESGMPNNRFLAERTGGTYSTLKVQPAELEDSGVYFCASSQGFKGALHFGNGTRLTVT.

This clone occurred a few times. The chain couples TRBV3-1 (or the pseudogene TRBV3-2) to TRBJ2-7; tentatively, D is TRBD1 (6 bases). From germline, CDR1 is LGHDT and CDR2 YNNKEL (reference sequence). The germline V and J ends were trimmed by 4 bases and 3 bases, with 16 bases remaining between them. CDR3 length: 15 amino acids. CDR3 sequence reads: CASSPLQGSVYEQYF. In DNA form, the CDR3 reads TGTGCCAGCAGCCCACTACAGGGTTCTGTCTACGAGCAGTACTTC.

This chain links TRBV7-9 with TRBJ1-1; D uncertain. V dropped 4 bases and J dropped 10 bases, with 13 bases sitting between them. This CDR3 has 12 amino acids. Germline V gene sequence: CDR1 SEHNR, CDR2 FQNEAQ (reference sequence). The CDR3 coding sequence is TGTGCCAGCAGCTCCGGACTGATGGGAGCTTTCTTT. Translation gives CASSSGLMGAFF.

This sequence joins TRBV7-8 and TRBJ2-7, with TRBD2 matching over 7 bases. Per the germline V gene, CDR1 is SGHVS and CDR2 is FQNEAQ. This CDR3 has 16 amino acids. J lost 3 bases, V lost 2 bases, and 10 bases had no gene match. The CDR3 coding sequence is TGTGCCAGCAGCTTAACGGGAGGCCATGGAAGCTACGAGCAGTACTTC. It translates to CASSLTGGHGSYEQYF.

This clone was recorded only once. The chain employs TRBV18 and TRBJ1-6; TRBD1 matches at 10 bases. Germline values: CDR1 KGHSH, CDR2 LQKENI. Trimming took 6 bases from V and 9 from J; bases not matched to a gene: 11. This CDR3 spans 16 amino acids. CDR3 sequence reads: CASSTFGQGDSSPLHF. The DNA of the CDR3 is TGTGCCAGCTCGACCTTCGGACAGGGGGACTCTTCACCCCTCCACTTT.

The chain combines TRBV19 with TRBJ1-2, with D possibly matching TRBD1 (6 bases). The germline V and J ends were trimmed by 8 bases and 3 bases, with 16 bases remaining between them. CDR1 and CDR2 (germline): LNHDA, SQIVND (reference sequence). CDR3 length equals 14 residues. The chain's CDR3 is CASANPGHHYGYTF. In DNA form, the CDR3 reads TGTGCCAGTGCGAATCCGGGACACCACTATGGCTACACCTTC. Full variable domain (remainder filled in from reference TRBV19 and TRBJ1-2): DGGITQSPKYLFRKEGQNVTLSCEQNLNHDAMYWYRQDPGQGLRLIYYSQIVNDFQKGDIAEGYSVSREKKESFPLTVTSAQKNPTAFYLCASANPGHHYGYTFGSGTRLTVV.

The gene calls are TRBV5-4 and TRBJ1-3; 12 bases align to TRBD1. The CDR3 runs 14 residues. Germline CDR1 SGHNT, CDR2 YYREEE (reference sequence). Losses at the gene ends were 3 bases for V and 7 bases for J; bases not matched to a gene: 2. CDR3 protein: CASSSGTGGNTIYF. CDR3 sequence (DNA): TGTGCCAGCAGCTCCGGGACAGGGGGCAACACCATATATTTT.

This chain connects TRBV7-8 to TRBJ2-1, with TRBD2 matching 8 bases. With V trimmed by 2 bases and J by 6 bases, 6 bases remained unmatched. The germline V gene has CDR1 SGHVS and CDR2 FQNEAQ. The CDR3 totals 15 residues. The CDR3 nucleotides are TGTGCCAGCAGCTTATTAGCGGGGAGAGGCAATGAGCAGTTCTTC. Amino acids: CASSLLAGRGNEQFF.

V is TRBV18 and J is TRBJ1-4; 7 bases agree with TRBD1. Germline trimming cut 3 bases from V and 8 bases from J; bases unmatched to any gene: 9. CDR1 and CDR2 (germline): KGHSH, LQKENI. This CDR3 has 15 amino acids. CDR3 protein: CASSPSLTGREKLFF. In DNA, the CDR3 is TGTGCCAGCTCACCTTCATTGACAGGGCGAGAAAAACTGTTTTTT.

V and J are TRBV7-9 and TRBJ1-3; maybe TRBD1 (6 bases). Trimming took 2 bases from V and 2 from J, leaving 13 bases between them. Per the germline V gene, CDR1 is SEHNR and CDR2 is FQNEAQ (reference sequence). The length of the CDR3 is 16 residues. The CDR3, as DNA: TGTGCCAGCAGCTTAATTCGGGGGGGCACTGGAAACACCATATATTTT. Translating it yields CASSLIRGGTGNTIYF.

This chain uses TRBV10-3 with TRBJ2-5; TRBD1 matches at 8 bases. The CDR3 covers 18 residues. V gave up 3 bases and J gave up 4 bases; unmatched junction bases: 16. Germline CDR1 and CDR2: ENHRY and SYGVKD. The CDR3 DNA follows: TGTGCCATCAGTGACCCAGGGGACAAACAGGGGGTCGGAGAGACCCAGTACTTC. Translated, it gives CAISDPGDKQGVGETQYF.

The chain uses TRBV5-6 and TRBJ1-2; TRBD1 is a possible D gene (5 bases). The CDR3 is 15 amino acids. The V and J ends lost 2 bases and 2 bases respectively, with 13 bases between them. The germline V gene has CDR1 SGHDT and CDR2 YYEEEE. CDR3 sequence reads: CASSFRSRQNYGYTF. CDR3 in DNA: TGTGCCAGCAGCTTTCGTAGTAGACAGAACTATGGCTACACCTTC.